This T cell receptor (beta chain) was observed in a study of T cell responses to AZD1222 COVID-19 vaccine. Study results and caveats: Breadth and depth of Spike-specific TCRs rose after two AZD1222 doses. Among those given AZD1222, only five or six were seropositive at baseline.

TCRdb keeps only in-frame clones here, not all; method: immunoSEQ multiplex PCR. The table includes 72,000 or so clones, about nine tenths detected once. This CDR3 has 13 amino acids. Between the trimmed V and J ends, which lost 6 bases and 8 bases, there was a span of 14 bases. In regard to this clone: What it binds is unknown.

The receptor was isolated from an adult in good health. The chain uses TRBV12-3 or TRBV12-4 and TRBJ2-1, with a weak D call TRBD2 (5 bases). The sequencing used peripheral blood, collected on day 0 of AZD1222 vaccination. The CDR3 region has the DNA TGTGCCAGCAGCGGACTGCAAGGAGATGAGCAGTTCTTC. Protein: CASSGLQGDEQFF.